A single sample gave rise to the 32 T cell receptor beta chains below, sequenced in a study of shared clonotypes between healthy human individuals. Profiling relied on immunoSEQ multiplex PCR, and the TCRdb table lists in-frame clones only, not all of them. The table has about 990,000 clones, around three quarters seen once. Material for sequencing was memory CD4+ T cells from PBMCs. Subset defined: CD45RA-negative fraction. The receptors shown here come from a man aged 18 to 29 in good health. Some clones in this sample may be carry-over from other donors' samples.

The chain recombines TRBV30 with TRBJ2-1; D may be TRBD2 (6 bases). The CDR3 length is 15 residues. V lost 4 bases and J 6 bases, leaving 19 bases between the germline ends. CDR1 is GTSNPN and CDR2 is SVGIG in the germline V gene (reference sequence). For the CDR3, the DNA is TGTGCCTGGATCATACTCCCGGGGGTCTCCAATGAGCAGTTCTTC. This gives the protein CAWIILPGVSNEQFF.

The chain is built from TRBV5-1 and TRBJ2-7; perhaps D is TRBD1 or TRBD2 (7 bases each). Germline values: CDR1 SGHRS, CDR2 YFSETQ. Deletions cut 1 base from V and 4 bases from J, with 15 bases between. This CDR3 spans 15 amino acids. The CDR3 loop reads CASSLSGDRRYEQYF. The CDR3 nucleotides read TGCGCCAGCAGCTTGAGCGGGGACAGAAGATACGAGCAGTACTTC.

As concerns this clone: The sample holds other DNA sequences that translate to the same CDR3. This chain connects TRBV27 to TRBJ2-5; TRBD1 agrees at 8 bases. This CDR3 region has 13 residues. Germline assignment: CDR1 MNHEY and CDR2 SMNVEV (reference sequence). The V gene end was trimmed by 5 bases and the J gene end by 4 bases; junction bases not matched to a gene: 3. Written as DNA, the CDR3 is TGTGCCAGCAGTCCCGGGACAGGAGAGACCCAGTACTTC. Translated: CASSPGTGETQYF.

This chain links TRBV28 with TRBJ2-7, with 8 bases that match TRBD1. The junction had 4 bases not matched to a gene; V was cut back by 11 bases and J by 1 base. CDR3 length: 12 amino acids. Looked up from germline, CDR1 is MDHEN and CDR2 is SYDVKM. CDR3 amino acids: CAGRTGSYEQYF. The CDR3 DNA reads TGTGCCGGAAGGACAGGGTCCTACGAGCAGTACTTC. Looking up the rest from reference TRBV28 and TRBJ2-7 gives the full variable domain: DVKVTQSSRYLVKRTGEKVFLECVQDMDHENMFWYRQDPGLGLRLIYFSYDVKMKEKGDIPEGYSVSREKKERFSLILESASTNQTSMYLCAGRTGSYEQYFGPGTRLTVT.

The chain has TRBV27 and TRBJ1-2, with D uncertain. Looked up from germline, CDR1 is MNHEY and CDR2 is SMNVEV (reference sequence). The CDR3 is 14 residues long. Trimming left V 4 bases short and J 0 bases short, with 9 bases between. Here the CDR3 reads CASSSFEANYGYTF. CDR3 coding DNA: TGTGCCAGCAGTTCGTTCGAGGCTAACTATGGCTACACCTTC.

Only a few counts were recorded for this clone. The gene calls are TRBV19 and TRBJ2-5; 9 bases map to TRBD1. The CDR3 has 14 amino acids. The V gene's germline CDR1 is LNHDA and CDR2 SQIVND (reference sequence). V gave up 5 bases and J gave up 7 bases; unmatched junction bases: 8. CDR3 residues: CASSSGTGIGTQYF. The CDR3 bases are TGTGCCAGTAGTTCCGGGACAGGGATAGGGACCCAGTACTTC.

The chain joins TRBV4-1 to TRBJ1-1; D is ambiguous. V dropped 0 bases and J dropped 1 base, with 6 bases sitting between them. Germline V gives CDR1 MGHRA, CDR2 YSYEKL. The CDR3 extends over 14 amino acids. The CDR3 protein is CASSQERGNTEAFF. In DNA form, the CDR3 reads TGCGCCAGCAGCCAAGAAAGAGGGAACACTGAAGCTTTCTTT.

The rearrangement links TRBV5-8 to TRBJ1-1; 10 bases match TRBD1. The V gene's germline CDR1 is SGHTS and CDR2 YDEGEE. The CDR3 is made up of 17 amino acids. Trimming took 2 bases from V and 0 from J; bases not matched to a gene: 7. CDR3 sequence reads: CASSFDRGLIMNTEAFF. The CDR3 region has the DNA TGTGCCAGCAGCTTCGACAGGGGGCTGATAATGAACACTGAAGCTTTCTTT.

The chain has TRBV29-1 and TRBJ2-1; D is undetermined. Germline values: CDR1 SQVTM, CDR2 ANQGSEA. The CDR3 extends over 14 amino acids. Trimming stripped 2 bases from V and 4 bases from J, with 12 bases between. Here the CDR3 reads CSVESQSFYNEQFF. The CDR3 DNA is TGCAGCGTTGAAAGTCAGAGCTTTTACAATGAGCAGTTCTTC.

The CDR3 sequence: CASSLGQAGGKQYF. CDR3 DNA: TGTGCCAGCAGCTTGGGACAAGCCGGCGGCAAGCAGTACTTC. The chain uses TRBV7-2 and TRBJ2-7, with a tentative D call TRBD1 (6 bases). Trimming stripped 3 bases from V and 8 bases from J, with 17 bases between. Germline V gene lookup returns CDR1 SGHTA and CDR2 FQGNSA. The CDR3 runs 14 residues.

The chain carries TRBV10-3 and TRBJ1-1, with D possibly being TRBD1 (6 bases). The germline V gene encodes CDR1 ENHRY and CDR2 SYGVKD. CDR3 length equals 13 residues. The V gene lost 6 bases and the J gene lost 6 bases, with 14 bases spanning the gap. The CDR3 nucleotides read TGTGCCATCAGCGCTTCAGGGGCCCCTGAAGCTTTCTTT. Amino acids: CAISASGAPEAFF.

This CDR3 reads CASSLAAGGDTGELFF. DNA of the CDR3: TGTGCCAGCAGCTTAGCAGCGGGAGGGGACACCGGGGAGCTGTTTTTT. The chain couples TRBV7-2 to TRBJ2-2; TRBD2 agrees at 10 bases. V lost 0 bases to trimming and J lost 3 bases; unmatched junction nucleotides: 1. Germline lookup yields CDR1 SGHTA and CDR2 FQGNSA. There are 16 residues in the CDR3.

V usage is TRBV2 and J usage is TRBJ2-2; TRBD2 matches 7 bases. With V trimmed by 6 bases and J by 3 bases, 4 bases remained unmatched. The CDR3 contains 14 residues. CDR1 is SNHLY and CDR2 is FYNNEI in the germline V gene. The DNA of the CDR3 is TGTGCCAGCAGAGGGCGGGAGTACACCGGGGAGCTGTTTTTT. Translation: CASRGREYTGELFF. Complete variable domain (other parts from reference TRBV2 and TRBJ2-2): EPEVTQTPSHQVTQMGQEVILRCVPISNHLYFYWYRQILGQKVEFLVSFYNNEISEKSEIFDDQFSVERPDGSNFTLKIRSTKLEDSAMYFCASRGREYTGELFFGEGSRLTVL.

The CDR3 nucleotides read TGTGCCAGCAGTGACGGCACAGATACGCAGTATTTT. This gives the protein CASSDGTDTQYF. V usage is TRBV2 and J usage is TRBJ2-3; D is unresolved. Germline loops: CDR1 SNHLY, CDR2 FYNNEI. The CDR3 spans 12 residues. Trimming cost V 3 bases and J 1 base, with 2 bases left between them.

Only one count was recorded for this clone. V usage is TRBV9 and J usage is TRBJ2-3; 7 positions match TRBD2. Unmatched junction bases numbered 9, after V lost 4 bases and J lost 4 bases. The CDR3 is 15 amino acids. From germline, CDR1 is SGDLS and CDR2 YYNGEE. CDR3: CASSLGQGGPDTQYF. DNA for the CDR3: TGTGCCAGCAGCCTCGGGCAGGGAGGGCCAGATACGCAGTATTTT.

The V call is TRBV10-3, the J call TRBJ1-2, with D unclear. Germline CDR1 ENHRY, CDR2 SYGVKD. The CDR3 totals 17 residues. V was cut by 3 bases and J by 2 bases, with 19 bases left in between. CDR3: CAISDPWVRKMNYGYTF. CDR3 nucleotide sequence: TGTGCCATCAGTGACCCGTGGGTAAGGAAAATGAACTATGGCTACACCTTC.

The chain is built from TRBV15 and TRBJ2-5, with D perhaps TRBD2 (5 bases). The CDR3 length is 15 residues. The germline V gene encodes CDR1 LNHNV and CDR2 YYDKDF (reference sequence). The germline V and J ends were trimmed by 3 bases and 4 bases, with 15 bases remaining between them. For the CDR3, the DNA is TGTGCCACCAGCAGGACGAGGGAGTTAGGAGAGACCCAGTACTTC. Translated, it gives CATSRTRELGETQYF. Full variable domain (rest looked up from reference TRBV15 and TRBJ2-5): DAMVIQNPRYQVTQFGKPVTLSCSQTLNHNVMYWYQQKSSQAPKLLFHYYDKDFNNEADTPDNFQSRRPNTSFCFLDIRSPGLGDTAMYLCATSRTRELGETQYFGPGTRLLVL.

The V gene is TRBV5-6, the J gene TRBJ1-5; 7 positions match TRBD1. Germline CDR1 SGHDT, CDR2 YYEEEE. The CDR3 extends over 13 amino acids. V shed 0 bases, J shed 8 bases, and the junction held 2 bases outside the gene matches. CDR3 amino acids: CASSLGGGEPQHF. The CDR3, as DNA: TGTGCCAGCAGCTTGGGAGGGGGCGAGCCCCAGCATTTT.

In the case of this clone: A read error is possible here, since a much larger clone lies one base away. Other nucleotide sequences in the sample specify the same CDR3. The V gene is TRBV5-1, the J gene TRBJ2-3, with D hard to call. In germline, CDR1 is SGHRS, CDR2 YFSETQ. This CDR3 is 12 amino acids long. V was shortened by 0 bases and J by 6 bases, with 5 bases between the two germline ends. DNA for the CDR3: TGCGCCAGCAGCTTGGCCGGGGATACGCAGTATTTT. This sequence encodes CASSLAGDTQYF.

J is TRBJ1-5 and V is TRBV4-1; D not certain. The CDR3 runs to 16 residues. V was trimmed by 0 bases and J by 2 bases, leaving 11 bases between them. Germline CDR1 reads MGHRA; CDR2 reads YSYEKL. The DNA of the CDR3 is TGCGCCAGCAGCCAAGATCCCTCCGGGGGCAATCAGCCCCAGCATTTT. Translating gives CASSQDPSGGNQPQHF.

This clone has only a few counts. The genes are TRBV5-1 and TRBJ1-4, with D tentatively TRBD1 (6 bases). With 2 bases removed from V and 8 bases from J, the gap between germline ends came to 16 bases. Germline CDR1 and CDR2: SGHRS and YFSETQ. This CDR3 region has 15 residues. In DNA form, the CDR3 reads TGCGCCAGCAGCTTAATGTGGGGGCCGGACGAAAAACTGTTTTTT. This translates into CASSLMWGPDEKLFF.

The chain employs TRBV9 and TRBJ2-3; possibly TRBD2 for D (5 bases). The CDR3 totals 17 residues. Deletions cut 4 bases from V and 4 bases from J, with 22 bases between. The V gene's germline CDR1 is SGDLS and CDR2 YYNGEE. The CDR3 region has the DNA TGTGCCAGCAGCCCGGGGTGGCCATCGAGTAAGGCAGATACGCAGTATTTT. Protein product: CASSPGWPSSKADTQYF.

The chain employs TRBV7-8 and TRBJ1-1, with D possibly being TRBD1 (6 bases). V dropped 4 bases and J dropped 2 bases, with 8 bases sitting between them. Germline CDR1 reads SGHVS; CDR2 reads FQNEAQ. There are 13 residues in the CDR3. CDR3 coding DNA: TGTGCCAGCAGCTCAGGGGCCAACACTGAAGCTTTCTTT. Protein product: CASSSGANTEAFF.

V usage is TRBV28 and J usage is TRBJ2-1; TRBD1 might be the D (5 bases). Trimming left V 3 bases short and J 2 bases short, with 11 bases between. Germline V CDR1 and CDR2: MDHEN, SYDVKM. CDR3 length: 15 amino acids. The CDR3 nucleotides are TGTGCCAGCAGTTTGGGGCAGTCCCCCTACAATGAGCAGTTCTTC. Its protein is CASSLGQSPYNEQFF.

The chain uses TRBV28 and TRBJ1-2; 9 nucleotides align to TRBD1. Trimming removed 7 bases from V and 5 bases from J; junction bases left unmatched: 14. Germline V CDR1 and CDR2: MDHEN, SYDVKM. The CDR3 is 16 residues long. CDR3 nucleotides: TGTGCCAGCAAAAGGGACCCAGTACAGGGGGCTTATGGCTACACCTTC. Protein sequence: CASKRDPVQGAYGYTF.

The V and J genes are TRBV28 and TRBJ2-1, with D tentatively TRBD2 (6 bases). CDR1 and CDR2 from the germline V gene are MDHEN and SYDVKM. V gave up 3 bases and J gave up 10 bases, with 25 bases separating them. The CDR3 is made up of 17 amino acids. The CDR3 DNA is TGTGCCAGCAGTTTTATGCTCCTAGCGCGACTGAACGGGGAGCAGTTCTTC. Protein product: CASSFMLLARLNGEQFF.

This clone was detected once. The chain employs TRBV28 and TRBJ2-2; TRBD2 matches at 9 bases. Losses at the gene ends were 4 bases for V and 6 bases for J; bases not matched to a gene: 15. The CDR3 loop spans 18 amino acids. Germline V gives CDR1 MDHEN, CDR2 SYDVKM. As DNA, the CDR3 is TGTGCCAGCAGTTCGGGGCCGGGACTAGCCTCACCACCCGGGGAGCTGTTTTTT. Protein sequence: CASSSGPGLASPPGELFF.

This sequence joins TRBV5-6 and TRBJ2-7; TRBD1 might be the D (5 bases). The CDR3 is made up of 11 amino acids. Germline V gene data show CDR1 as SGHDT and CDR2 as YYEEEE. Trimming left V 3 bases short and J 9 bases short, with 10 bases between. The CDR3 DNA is TGTGCCAGCAGCTCCCAGGGTGCGCAGTACTTC. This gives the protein CASSSQGAQYF.

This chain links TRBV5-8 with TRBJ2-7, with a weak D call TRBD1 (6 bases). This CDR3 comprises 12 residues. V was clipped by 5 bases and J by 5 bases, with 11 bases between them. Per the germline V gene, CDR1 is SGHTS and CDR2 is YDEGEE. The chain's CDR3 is CASRRTVHEQYF. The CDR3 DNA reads TGTGCCAGCAGACGGACAGTCCACGAGCAGTACTTC.

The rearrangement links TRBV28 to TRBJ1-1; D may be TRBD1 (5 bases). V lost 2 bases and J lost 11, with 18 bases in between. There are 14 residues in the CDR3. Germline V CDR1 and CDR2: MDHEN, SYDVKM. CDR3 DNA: TGTGCCAGCAGTTTAAGCCTCCAAAACTCAGGGGCTTTCTTT. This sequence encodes CASSLSLQNSGAFF.

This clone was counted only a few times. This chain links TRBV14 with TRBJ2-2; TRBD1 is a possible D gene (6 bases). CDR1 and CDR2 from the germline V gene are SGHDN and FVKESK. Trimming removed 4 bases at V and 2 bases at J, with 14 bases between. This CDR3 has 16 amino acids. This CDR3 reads CASSLRTDRNTGELFF. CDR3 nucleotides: TGTGCCAGCAGCCTCCGGACAGACAGAAACACCGGGGAGCTGTTTTTT.

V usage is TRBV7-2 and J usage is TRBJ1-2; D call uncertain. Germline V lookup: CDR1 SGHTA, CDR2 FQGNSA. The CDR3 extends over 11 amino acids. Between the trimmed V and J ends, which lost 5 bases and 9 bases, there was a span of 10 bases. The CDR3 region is CASSLIGRYTF. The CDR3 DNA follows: TGTGCCAGCAGCCTCATCGGTCGCTACACCTTC.